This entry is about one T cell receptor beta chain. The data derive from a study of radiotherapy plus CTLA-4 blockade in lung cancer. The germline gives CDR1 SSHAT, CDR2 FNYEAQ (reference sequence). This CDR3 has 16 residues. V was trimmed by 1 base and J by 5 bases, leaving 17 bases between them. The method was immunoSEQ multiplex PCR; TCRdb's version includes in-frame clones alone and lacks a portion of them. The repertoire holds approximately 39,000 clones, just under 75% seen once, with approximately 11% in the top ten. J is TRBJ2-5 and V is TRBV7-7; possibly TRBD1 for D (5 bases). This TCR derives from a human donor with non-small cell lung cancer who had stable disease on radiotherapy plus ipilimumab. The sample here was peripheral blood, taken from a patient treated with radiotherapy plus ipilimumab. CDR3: CASSLGGLGSAETQYF. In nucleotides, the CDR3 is TGTGCCAGCAGCTTAGGGGGCCTCGGCAGCGCGGAGACCCAGTACTTC.